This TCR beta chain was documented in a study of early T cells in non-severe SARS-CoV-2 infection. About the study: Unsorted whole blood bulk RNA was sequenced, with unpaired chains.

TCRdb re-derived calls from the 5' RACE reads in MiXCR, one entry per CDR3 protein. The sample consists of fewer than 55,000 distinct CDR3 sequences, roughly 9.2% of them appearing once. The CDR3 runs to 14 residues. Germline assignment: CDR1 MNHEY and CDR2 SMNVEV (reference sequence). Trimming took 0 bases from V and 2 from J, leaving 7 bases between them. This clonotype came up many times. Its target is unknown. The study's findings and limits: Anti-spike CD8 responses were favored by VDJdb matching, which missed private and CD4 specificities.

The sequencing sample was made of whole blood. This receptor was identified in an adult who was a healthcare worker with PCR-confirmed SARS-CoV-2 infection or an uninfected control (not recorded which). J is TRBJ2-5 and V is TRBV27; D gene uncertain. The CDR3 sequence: CASSLSGRQETQYF. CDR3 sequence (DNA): TGTGCCAGCAGTTTATCGGGCAGACAAGAGACCCAGTACTTC.